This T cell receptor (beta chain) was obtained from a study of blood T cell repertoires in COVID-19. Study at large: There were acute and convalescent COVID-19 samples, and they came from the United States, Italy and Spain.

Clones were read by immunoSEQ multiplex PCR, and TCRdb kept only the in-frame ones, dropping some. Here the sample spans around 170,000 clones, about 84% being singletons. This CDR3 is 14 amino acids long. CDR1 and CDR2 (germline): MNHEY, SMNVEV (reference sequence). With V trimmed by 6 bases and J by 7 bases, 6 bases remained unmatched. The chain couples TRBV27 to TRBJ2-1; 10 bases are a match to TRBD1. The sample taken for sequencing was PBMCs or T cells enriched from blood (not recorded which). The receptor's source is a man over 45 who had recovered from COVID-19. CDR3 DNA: TGTGCCAGCAGCCCGGACAGGGGGTGGAATGAGCAGTTCTTC. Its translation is CASSPDRGWNEQFF.